This TCR beta chain emerged from a study of cytomegalovirus exposure and HLA in healthy donors. The study, taken as a whole, reports: Within the 130 or so validation repertoires, first-cohort TCR clusters tended to co-occur, according to a later analysis.

The CDR3 has 16 residues. Trimming cost V 2 bases and J 3 bases; bases outside gene matches: 3. The germline V gene encodes CDR1 MNHEY and CDR2 SVGAGI. On this clone itself: Its antigen is undetermined.

TCRdb's table, derived via immunoSEQ multiplex PCR, lists solely in-frame clones and lacks some. The sample comprises approximately 65,000 clones, less than 95% of which are singletons, and approximately 0.99% rests with the top ten. The sample was PBMCs. The TCR sequence derives from a woman aged 18-30 years in good health and CMV-seronegative. The chain joins TRBV6-5 to TRBJ1-6; 8 bases map to TRBD1. The DNA for the CDR3 is TGTGCCAGCAGTTACCAGGGGGCGAGCTATAATTCACCCCTCCACTTT. Its translation: CASSYQGASYNSPLHF.